This T cell receptor (beta chain) was sequenced for a study of neoadjuvant anti-PD-1 for oral cavity cancer. The overall study: Nivolumab at 3 mg/kg was mostly given biweekly, three to four doses, pre-surgery.

Generated by immunoSEQ multiplex PCR, the TCRdb table keeps only in-frame clones and is missing some. The data show 20,000 to 25,000 clones, 27% seen once. The CDR3 contains 14 residues. CDR1 is MNHEY, CDR2 SMNVEV, per germline (reference sequence). V lost 5 bases and J 4 bases, leaving 14 bases between the germline ends. Sample time point: after neoadjuvant nivolumab, at surgical resection. The sequence was collected from a person aged 35-79 years with oral cavity squamous cell carcinoma. Sequences were derived from tumor tissue, sampled after nivolumab (anti-PD-1) treatment. The gene calls are TRBV27 and TRBJ1-2; D not resolved. CDR3 sequence reads: CASSSSGQGYGYTF. CDR3 coding DNA: TGTGCCAGCAGTAGCTCGGGCCAAGGCTATGGCTACACCTTC.